Listed below are T cell receptor beta chains from one sample, sequenced in a study of cytomegalovirus exposure and HLA in healthy donors. Some clones are missing from TCRdb's copy, which holds only in-frame ones; the method was immunoSEQ multiplex PCR. The sample has about 140,000 clones; more than 75% are singletons. The sequenced material came from PBMCs. Receptors were obtained from a man in his forties or fifties in good health and CMV-seronegative. Each CDR3 is given with its conserved first and last residue. The D gene is left open where the match is weak. Clone size appears in some rows only: once, few, many, or a class for an expanded clone.

J: TRBJ1-1
size: .
D: .
V: TRBV27
CDR3: CASSFRGEGTEAFF
DNA: TGTGCCAGCAGTTTCAGAGGGGAGGGCACTGAAGCTTTCTTT

J: TRBJ2-4
size: once
D: .
V: TRBV7-9
CDR3: CASRETGDQNIQYF
DNA: TGTGCCAGCAGAGAAACAGGAGATCAAAACATTCAGTACTTC

J: TRBJ2-1
size: .
D: TRBD1
V: TRBV7-3
CDR3: CASTRTGEDEQFF
DNA: TGTGCCAGCACTAGGACAGGTGAGGATGAGCAGTTCTTC

J: TRBJ2-1
size: .
D: .
V: TRBV2
CDR3: CASTPDTDNEQFF
DNA: TGTGCCAGCACCCCGGACACAGACAATGAGCAGTTCTTC

J: TRBJ2-6
size: few
D: .
V: TRBV25-1
CDR3: CASPAGRIWCLGANVLTF
DNA: TGTGCCAGCCCGGCGGGCAGAATATGGTGCCTTGGGGCCAACGTCCTGACTTTC

J: TRBJ1-1
size: once
D: .
V: TRBV18
CDR3: CASSPRERSTEAFF
DNA: TGTGCCAGCTCACCGAGGGAGCGATCCACTGAAGCTTTCTTT

J: TRBJ2-7
size: once
D: .
V: TRBV7-8
CDR3: CASSLRLVGAYEQYF
DNA: TGTGCCAGCAGCTTAAGACTAGTAGGTGCCTACGAGCAGTACTTC

J: TRBJ1-2
size: few
D: TRBD1
V: TRBV28
CDR3: CATLTGTYYGYTF
DNA: TGTGCCACCCTGACAGGGACCTACTATGGCTACACCTTC

J: TRBJ2-5
size: .
D: .
V: TRBV18
CDR3: CASSPLEGGTQETQYF
DNA: TGTGCCAGCTCACCACTCGAGGGGGGGACCCAAGAGACCCAGTACTTC

J: TRBJ1-1
size: .
D: .
V: TRBV7-9
CDR3: CASSGRQSEPPEAFF
DNA: TGTGCCAGCAGCGGTCGACAGTCTGAGCCGCCTGAAGCTTTCTTT

J: TRBJ2-1
size: .
D: .
V: TRBV30
CDR3: CAWGQGTGSSGNYNEQFF
DNA: TGTGCCTGGGGACAGGGAACGGGGTCTAGCGGGAACTACAATGAGCAGTTCTTC

J: TRBJ2-2
size: .
D: TRBD2
V: TRBV28
CDR3: CASGDSGRSTGELFF
DNA: TGTGCCAGCGGCGATAGCGGGAGATCAACCGGGGAGCTGTTTTTT

J: TRBJ1-1
size: .
D: .
V: TRBV6-1
CDR3: CASSVREVLGGYTEAFF
DNA: TGTGCCAGCAGTGTACGGGAGGTGTTAGGGGGGTACACTGAAGCTTTCTTT

J: TRBJ1-2
size: .
D: TRBD1
V: TRBV5-4
CDR3: CANSLQGAHYGYTF
DNA: TGTGCCAACAGCTTACAGGGGGCGCACTATGGCTACACCTTC

J: TRBJ2-7
size: .
D: TRBD1
V: TRBV5-6
CDR3: CASSPRQGYEQYF
DNA: TGTGCCAGCAGCCCCAGACAGGGCTACGAGCAGTACTTC

J: TRBJ1-1
size: few
D: .
V: TRBV2
CDR3: CASSKQVLNTEAFF
DNA: TGTGCCAGCAGTAAACAGGTTCTAAACACTGAAGCTTTCTTT

J: TRBJ1-6
size: .
D: TRBD1
V: TRBV6-5
CDR3: CASSKGTGNSPLHF
DNA: TGTGCCAGCAGTAAAGGGACAGGGAATTCACCCCTCCACTTT

J: TRBJ1-6
size: few
D: .
V: TRBV30
CDR3: CAWSAGQDNSPLHF
DNA: TGTGCCTGGAGCGCAGGGCAGGACAATTCACCCCTCCACTTT

J: TRBJ2-1
size: .
D: .
V: TRBV7-3
CDR3: CASSETGGTYNEQFF
DNA: TGTGCCAGCAGTGAGACCGGGGGTACCTACAATGAGCAGTTCTTC

J: TRBJ1-3
size: .
D: TRBD1
V: TRBV7-9
CDR3: CASSFSQGASGNTIYF
DNA: TGTGCCAGCAGCTTCAGTCAGGGGGCTTCGGGAAACACCATATATTTT

J: TRBJ1-1
size: .
D: TRBD1
V: TRBV9
CDR3: CASSVGTGTSTEAFF
DNA: TGTGCCAGCAGCGTAGGGACAGGTACAAGCACTGAAGCTTTCTTT

J: TRBJ2-1
size: .
D: TRBD2
V: TRBV6-5
CDR3: CASSYSGREGLDEQFF
DNA: TGTGCCAGCAGTTACTCCGGGCGGGAGGGCTTGGATGAGCAGTTCTTC

J: TRBJ1-5
size: .
D: .
V: TRBV2
CDR3: CASSGGGSQPQHF
DNA: TGTGCCAGCAGTGGCGGGGGCTCTCAGCCCCAGCATTTT

J: TRBJ1-4
size: .
D: .
V: TRBV9
CDR3: CASSQGAENEKLFF
DNA: TGTGCCAGCAGCCAAGGAGCGGAGAATGAAAAACTGTTTTTT

J: TRBJ2-1
size: .
D: TRBD2
V: TRBV6-6
CDR3: CASRFGTSDYNEQFF
DNA: TGTGCCAGCAGGTTTGGGACTAGCGACTACAATGAGCAGTTCTTC

J: TRBJ2-6
size: .
D: TRBD2
V: TRBV28
CDR3: CASRPGGSSGANVLTF
DNA: TGTGCCAGCAGACCCGGGGGGTCCTCTGGGGCCAACGTCCTGACTTTC